The clone carrying this T cell receptor (beta chain) was observed at least ten times. Time point noted: persistent/refractory GD, antithyroid drugs over 5 years with positive TRAb. PBMC-extracted RNA yielded the TCR library. The data were obtained in a study of regulatory T cells in long-lasting Graves disease. CDR3 length: 15 amino acids. The germline CDR1 and CDR2 sequences are MDHEN and SYDVKM. The V gene lost 3 bases and the J gene lost 3 bases, with 14 bases spanning the gap. Arm-PCR of CDR3 regions and iRepertoire HTBI primers were the basis on which TCR beta libraries were built. TCRdb passed the multiplex PCR reads through MiXCR, listing each CDR3 protein once. Of approximately 470,000 distinct CDR3 sequences in the sample, under 25% were seen once.

Sequenced here: peripheral blood mononuclear cells (PBMCs), sampled when the disease was refractory, from a patient treated with antithyroid drugs. This TCR came from a female donor with Graves disease. This rearrangement joins TRBV28 to TRBJ1-1; D gene uncertain. CDR3 DNA: TGTGCCAGCAGTTTTGTCTTCGGGCCGCACACTGAAGCTTTCTTT. Its protein is CASSFVFGPHTEAFF.